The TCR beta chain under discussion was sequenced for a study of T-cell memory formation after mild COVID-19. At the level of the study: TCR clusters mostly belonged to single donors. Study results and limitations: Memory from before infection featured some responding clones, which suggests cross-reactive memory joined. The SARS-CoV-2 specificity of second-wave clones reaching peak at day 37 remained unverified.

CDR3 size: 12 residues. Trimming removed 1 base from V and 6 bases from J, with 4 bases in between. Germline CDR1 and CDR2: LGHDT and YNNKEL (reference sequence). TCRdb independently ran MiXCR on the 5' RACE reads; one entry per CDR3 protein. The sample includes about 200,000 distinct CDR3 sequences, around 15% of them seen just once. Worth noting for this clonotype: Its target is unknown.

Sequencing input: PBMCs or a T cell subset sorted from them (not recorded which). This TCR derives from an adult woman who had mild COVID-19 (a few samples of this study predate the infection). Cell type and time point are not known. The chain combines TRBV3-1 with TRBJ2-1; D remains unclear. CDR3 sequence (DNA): TGTGCCAGCAGCCAAGGCGGCAATGAGCAGTTCTTC. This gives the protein CASSQGGNEQFF.